These 8 T cell receptor beta chains originate from one sample sequenced in a study of cytomegalovirus exposure and HLA in healthy donors. PCR was performed using 60 Vbeta and 13 Jbeta primers. Profiled with immunoSEQ multiplex PCR; TCRdb holds only in-frame clones, not every one. The repertoire holds 140,000 to 150,000 clones, with more than 80% as singletons. The specimen sequenced was PBMCs. The origin of the receptors is a middle-aged woman in good health and CMV-seropositive.

The chain joins TRBV27 to TRBJ2-3; 7 nucleotides line up with TRBD2. J lost 4 bases, V lost 3 bases, and 7 bases had no gene match. Germline CDR1 MNHEY, CDR2 SMNVEV (reference sequence). The CDR3 loop spans 15 amino acids. CDR3 region: CASSFGGSLADTQYF. Written as DNA, the CDR3 is TGTGCCAGCAGTTTCGGGGGGAGCTTAGCAGATACGCAGTATTTT.

V is TRBV7-6 and J is TRBJ1-6; 11 nucleotides line up with TRBD1. This CDR3 spans 15 amino acids. Germline lookup yields CDR1 SGHVS and CDR2 FNYEAQ. V lost 5 bases and J lost 7; bases outside the gene matches: 4. This CDR3 reads CASSPRTGGNSPLHF. The CDR3 DNA follows: TGTGCCAGCAGCCCCCGGACAGGGGGCAATTCACCCCTCCACTTT.

The V and J genes are TRBV7-8 and TRBJ1-2, with 7 bases identical to TRBD1. The V segment lost 1 base and the J segment 5 bases; nucleotides outside the gene matches: 4. From germline, CDR1 is SGHVS and CDR2 FQNEAQ. The CDR3 contains 14 residues. The CDR3 coding sequence is TGTGCCAGCAGCTTAGGACAGGGAACGTATGGCTACACCTTC. This gives the protein CASSLGQGTYGYTF.

This clone has more than one count but fewer than ten. The genes are TRBV11-2 and TRBJ1-4; D unresolved. Germline V gives CDR1 SGHAT, CDR2 FQNNGV. V was trimmed by 3 bases and J by 10 bases, leaving 6 bases between them. The length of the CDR3 is 11 residues. The CDR3 region has the DNA TGTGCCAGCAGCTTGCGGGGAAAACTGTTTTTT. Protein sequence: CASSLRGKLFF. The full variable domain, its missing parts supplied by reference TRBV11-2 and TRBJ1-4, is EAGVAQSPRYKIIEKRQSVAFWCNPISGHATLYWYQQILGQGPKLLIQFQNNGVVDDSQLPKDRFSAERLKGVDSTLKIQPAKLEDSAVYLCASSLRGKLFFGSGTQLSVL.

V is TRBV19 and J is TRBJ1-5, with D possibly TRBD1 on 6 matching bases. The CDR3 sequence is 14 residues long. V was pared by 5 bases and J by 8 bases, with 16 bases between. Germline V lookup: CDR1 LNHDA, CDR2 SQIVND (reference sequence). CDR3 in amino acids: CASSLRTALEPQHF. The CDR3 region has the DNA TGTGCCAGTAGTCTCAGGACAGCCCTGGAGCCCCAGCATTTT.

This clone was counted a few times. The chain has TRBV19 and TRBJ2-2; D gene unclear. V was pared by 7 bases and J by 2 bases, with 8 bases between. CDR1 LNHDA and CDR2 SQIVND come from the germline V gene (reference sequence). CDR3 size: 13 residues. The CDR3 is CASNFPNTGELFF. The CDR3 coding sequence is TGTGCCAGTAATTTCCCAAACACCGGGGAGCTGTTTTTT.

This rearrangement joins TRBV6-1 to TRBJ2-1; no reliable D call. CDR1 MNHNS and CDR2 SASEGT come from the germline V gene. This CDR3 has 10 amino acids. The V gene lost 8 bases and the J gene lost 3 bases, with 2 bases spanning the gap. This chain's CDR3 is CASRYNEQFF. The DNA of the CDR3 is TGTGCCAGCCGCTACAATGAGCAGTTCTTC.

V gene TRBV7-2 combines with J gene TRBJ2-7, with 8 bases lining up with TRBD2. The CDR3 contains 14 residues. J lost 0 bases, V lost 8 bases, and 6 bases had no gene match. Germline assignment: CDR1 SGHTA and CDR2 FQGNSA. The CDR3, as DNA: TGTGCCAGCCTTAGCGGGGCCAGCTCCTACGAGCAGTACTTC. This sequence encodes CASLSGASSYEQYF.